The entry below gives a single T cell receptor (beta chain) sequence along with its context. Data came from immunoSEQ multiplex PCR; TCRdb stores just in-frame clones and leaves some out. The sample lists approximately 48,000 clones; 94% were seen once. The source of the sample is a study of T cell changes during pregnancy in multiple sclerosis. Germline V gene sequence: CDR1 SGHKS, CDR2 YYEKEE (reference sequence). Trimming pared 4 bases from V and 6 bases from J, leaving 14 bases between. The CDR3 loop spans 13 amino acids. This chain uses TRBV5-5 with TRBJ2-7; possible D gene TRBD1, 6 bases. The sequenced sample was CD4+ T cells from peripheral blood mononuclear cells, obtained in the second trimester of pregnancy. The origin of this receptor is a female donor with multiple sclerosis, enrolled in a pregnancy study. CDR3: CASSETGPREQYF. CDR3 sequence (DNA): TGTGCCAGCAGCGAGACAGGTCCCCGCGAGCAGTACTTC.